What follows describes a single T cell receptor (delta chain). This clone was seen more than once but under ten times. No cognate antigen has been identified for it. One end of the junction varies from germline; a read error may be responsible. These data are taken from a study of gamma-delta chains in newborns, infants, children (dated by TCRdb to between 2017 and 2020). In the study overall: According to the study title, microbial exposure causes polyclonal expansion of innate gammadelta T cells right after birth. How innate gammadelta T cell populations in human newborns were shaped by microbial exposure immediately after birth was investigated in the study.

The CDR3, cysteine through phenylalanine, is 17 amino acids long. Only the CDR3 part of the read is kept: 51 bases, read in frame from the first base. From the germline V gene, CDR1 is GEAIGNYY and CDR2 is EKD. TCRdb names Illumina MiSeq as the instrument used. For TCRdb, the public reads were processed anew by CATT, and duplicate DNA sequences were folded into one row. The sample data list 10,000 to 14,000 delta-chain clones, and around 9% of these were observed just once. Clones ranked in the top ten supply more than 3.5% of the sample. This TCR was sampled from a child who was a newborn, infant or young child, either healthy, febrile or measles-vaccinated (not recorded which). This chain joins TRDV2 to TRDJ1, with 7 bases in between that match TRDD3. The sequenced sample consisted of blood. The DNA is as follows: TGTGCCTGTGGCACCCTCGGGCTTGGGGGACACACCGATAAACTCATCTTT. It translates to CACGTLGLGGHTDKLIF.